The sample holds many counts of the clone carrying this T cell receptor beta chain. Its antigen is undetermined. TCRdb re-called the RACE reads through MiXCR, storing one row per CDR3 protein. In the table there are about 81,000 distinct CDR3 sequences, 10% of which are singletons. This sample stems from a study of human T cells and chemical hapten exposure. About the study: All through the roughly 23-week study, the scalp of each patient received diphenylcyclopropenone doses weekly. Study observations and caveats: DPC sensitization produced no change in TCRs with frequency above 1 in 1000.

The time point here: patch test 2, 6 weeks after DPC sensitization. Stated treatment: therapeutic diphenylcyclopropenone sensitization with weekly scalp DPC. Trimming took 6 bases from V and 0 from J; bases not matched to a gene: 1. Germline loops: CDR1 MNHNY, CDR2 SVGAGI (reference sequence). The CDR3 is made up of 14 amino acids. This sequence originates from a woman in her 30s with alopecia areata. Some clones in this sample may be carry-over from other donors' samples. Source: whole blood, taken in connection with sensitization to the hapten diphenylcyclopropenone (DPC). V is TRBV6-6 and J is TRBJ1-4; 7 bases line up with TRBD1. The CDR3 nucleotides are TGTGCCAGCAGAACAGGGGCAACTAATGAAAAACTGTTTTTT. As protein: CASRTGATNEKLFF.